This entry features one T cell receptor (beta chain) sequence. The data derive from a study of shared clonotypes between healthy human individuals. V shed 1 base and J shed 8 bases, with 17 bases lying between them. The CDR3 is 16 amino acids. Germline loops: CDR1 SGHTA, CDR2 FQGNSA. Method: immunoSEQ multiplex PCR; TCRdb's copy keeps in-frame clones and lacks some. The sample lists some 2,000,000 clones; 85% to 95% were seen once. The donors, healthy adults who were HIV-negative, had experienced no recent acute infections or vaccinations. Within Nashville, Tennessee resided all donors, each a Caucasian adult.

This TCR was sampled from a man between 18 and 29 years old in good health. The chain links TRBV7-2 to TRBJ1-4; a weak D match, TRBD1 (5 bases). The specimen sequenced was naive CD4+ T cells sorted from blood. Subset given: CD45RA+ positively selected. Written as DNA, the CDR3 is TGTGCCAGCAGCTTAGGGTATCAGGGAAGAGTGGAAAAACTGTTTTTT. Translating gives CASSLGYQGRVEKLFF.